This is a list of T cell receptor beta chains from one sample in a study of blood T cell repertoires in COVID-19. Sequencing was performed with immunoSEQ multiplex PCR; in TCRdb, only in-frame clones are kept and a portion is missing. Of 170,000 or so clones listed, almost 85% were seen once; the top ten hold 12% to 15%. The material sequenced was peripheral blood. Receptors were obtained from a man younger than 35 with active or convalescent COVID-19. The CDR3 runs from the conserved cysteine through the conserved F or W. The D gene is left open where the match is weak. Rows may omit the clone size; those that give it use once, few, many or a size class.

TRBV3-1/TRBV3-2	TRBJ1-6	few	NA	CASSQGANSPLHF	TGTGCCAGCAGCCAAGGGGCGAATTCACCCCTCCACTTT
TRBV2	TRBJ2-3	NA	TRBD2	CASSESGGGPDTQYF	TGTGCCAGCAGTGAAAGCGGGGGGGGCCCAGATACGCAGTATTTT
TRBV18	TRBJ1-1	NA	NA	CASSPPGARGTNTEAFF	TGTGCCAGCTCACCACCGGGGGCGAGGGGCACGAACACTGAAGCTTTCTTT
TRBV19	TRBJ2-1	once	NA	CASSKGPIVSEQFF	TGTGCCAGTAGTAAGGGGCCTATAGTGAGTGAGCAGTTCTTC
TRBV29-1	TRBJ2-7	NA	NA	CSGQGMYEQYF	TGCAGCGGGCAGGGTATGTACGAGCAGTACTTC
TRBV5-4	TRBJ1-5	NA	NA	CASSRDTNQPQHF	TGTGCCAGCAGCAGGGACACTAATCAGCCCCAGCATTTT
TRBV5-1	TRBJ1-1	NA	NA	CASSLVFSGNTEAFF	TGCGCCAGCAGCTTGGTGTTTTCAGGGAACACTGAAGCTTTCTTT
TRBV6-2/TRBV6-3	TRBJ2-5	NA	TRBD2	CASSYSAGVRETQYF	TGTGCCAGCAGTTACTCGGCGGGAGTACGGGAGACCCAGTACTTC
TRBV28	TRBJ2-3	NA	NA	CASRSKQAPITDTQYF	TGTGCCAGCAGGTCAAAACAGGCGCCCATCACAGATACGCAGTATTTT
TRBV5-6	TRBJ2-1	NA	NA	CASSLAAGFWNEQFF	TGTGCCAGCAGCTTGGCGGCAGGGTTTTGGAATGAGCAGTTCTTC
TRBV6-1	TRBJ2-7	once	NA	CASSDGGYEQYF	TGTGCCAGCAGTGACGGCGGCTACGAGCAGTACTTC
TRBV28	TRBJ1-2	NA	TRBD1	CASSLTGTGYGYTF	TGTGCCAGCAGCCTTACCGGGACAGGTTATGGCTACACCTTC
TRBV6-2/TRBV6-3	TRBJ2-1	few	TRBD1	CASSYRDSYNEQFF	TGTGCCAGCAGTTACAGGGACAGTTACAATGAGCAGTTCTTC
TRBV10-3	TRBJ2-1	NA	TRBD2	CAISRQGSGGATNEQFF	TGTGCCATCAGTAGGCAAGGGAGCGGGGGGGCCACCAATGAGCAGTTCTTC
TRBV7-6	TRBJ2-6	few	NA	CASSAAVSGANVLTF	TGTGCCAGCAGCGCCGCAGTCTCTGGGGCCAACGTCCTGACTTTC
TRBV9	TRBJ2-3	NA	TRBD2	CASSGGTSGKYTQYF	TGTGCCAGCAGCGGCGGGACTAGCGGAAAGTATACGCAGTATTTT
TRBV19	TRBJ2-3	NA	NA	CASSIGGLKGDTQYF	TGTGCCAGTAGTATAGGAGGACTAAAGGGGGATACGCAGTATTTT
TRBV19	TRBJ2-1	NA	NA	CASTLGGTYNEQFF	TGTGCCAGTACCCTCGGGGGAACCTACAATGAGCAGTTCTTC